The present entry profiles one TCR beta chain with its context. This record belongs to a study of blood T cell repertoires in COVID-19. Study-level background: Collection of acute and convalescent COVID-19 samples took place in the United States, Italy and Spain.

The CDR3 has 16 amino acids. Assay used: immunoSEQ multiplex PCR; TCRdb lists only in-frame clones, some missing. The sample lists roughly 350,000 clones, 91% occurring once. Sequenced material: peripheral blood. The J gene is TRBJ1-5, the V gene TRBV21-1. TRBV21-1 is classified as a pseudogene. The sequence derives from a woman between 18 and 29 years old who had recovered from COVID-19. Written as DNA, the CDR3 is TGTGCCAGCAGCTCCCGGGGGGTGAAGGGGCATCAGCCCCAGCATTTT. Its translation: CASSSRGVKGHQPQHF.